This T cell receptor (beta chain) was recorded in a study of monozygotic twins with inflammatory bowel disease. TCRdb reanalyzed the 5' RACE reads and collapses them to one entry per CDR3 protein, without DNA. The repertoire table contains 150,000 to 200,000 distinct CDR3 sequences. This CDR3 is 17 amino acids long. This chain links TRBV12-3 or TRBV12-4 with TRBJ2-3; TCRdb outputs TRBD2, but without DNA this stays unchecked. Sequencing was done on a sample of blood. The receptor was derived from a human donor with ulcerative colitis or Crohn's disease, or a healthy co-twin of an affected twin (not recorded which). CDR3 loop: CASSVPLAGGPSDTQYF.